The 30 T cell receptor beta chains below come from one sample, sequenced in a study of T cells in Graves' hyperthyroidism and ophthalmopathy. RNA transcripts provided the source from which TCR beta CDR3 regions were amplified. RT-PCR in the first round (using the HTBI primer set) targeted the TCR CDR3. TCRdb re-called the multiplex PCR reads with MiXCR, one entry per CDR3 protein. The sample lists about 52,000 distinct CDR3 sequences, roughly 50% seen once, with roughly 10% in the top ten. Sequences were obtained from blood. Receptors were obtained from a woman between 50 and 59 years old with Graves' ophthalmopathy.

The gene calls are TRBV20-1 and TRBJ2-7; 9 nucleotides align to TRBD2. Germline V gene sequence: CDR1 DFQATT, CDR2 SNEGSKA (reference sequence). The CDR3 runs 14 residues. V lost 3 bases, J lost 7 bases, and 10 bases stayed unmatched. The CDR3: CSARAGGRTGEQYF. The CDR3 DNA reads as TGCAGTGCTAGGGCGGGAGGGAGGACCGGGGAGCAGTACTTC.

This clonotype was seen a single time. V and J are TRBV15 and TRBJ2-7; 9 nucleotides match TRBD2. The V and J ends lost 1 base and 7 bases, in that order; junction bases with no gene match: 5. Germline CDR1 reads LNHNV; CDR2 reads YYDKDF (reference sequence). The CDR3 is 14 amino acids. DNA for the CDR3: TGTGCCACCAGCAGAGCGACTAGCGGAGTAGAGCAGTACTTC. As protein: CATSRATSGVEQYF.

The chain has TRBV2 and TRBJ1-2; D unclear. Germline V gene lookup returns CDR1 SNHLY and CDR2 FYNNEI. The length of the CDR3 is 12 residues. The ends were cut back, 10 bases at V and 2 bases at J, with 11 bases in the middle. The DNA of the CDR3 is TGTGCCACCTCGGACGGCAACTATGGCTACACCTTC. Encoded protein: CATSDGNYGYTF.

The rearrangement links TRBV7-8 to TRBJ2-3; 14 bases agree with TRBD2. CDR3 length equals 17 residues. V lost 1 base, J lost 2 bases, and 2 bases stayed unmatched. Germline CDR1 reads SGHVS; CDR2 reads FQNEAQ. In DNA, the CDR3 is TGTGCCAGCAGCTTAGGGACTAGCGGGAGGACCACAGATACGCAGTATTTT. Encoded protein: CASSLGTSGRTTDTQYF.

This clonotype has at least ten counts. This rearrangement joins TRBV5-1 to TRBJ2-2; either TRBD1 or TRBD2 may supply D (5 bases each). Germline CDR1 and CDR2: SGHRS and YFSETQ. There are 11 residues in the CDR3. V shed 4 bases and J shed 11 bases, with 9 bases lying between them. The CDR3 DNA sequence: TGCGCCAGCAGCGGGGGAATCGAGCTGTTTTTT. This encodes CASSGGIELFF.

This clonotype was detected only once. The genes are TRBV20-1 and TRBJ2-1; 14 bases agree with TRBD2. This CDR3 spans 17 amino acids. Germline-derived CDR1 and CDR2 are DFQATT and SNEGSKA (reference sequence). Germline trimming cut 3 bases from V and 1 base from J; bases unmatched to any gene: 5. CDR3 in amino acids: CSARGLAGDRSYNEQFF. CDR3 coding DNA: TGCAGTGCTAGGGGACTAGCGGGAGATAGGTCCTACAATGAGCAGTTCTTC.

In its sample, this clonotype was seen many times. CDR3 nucleotides: TGCGCCAGCAGCCTTGGGACAGGGGTGTGGGACGAGCAGTACTTC. Encoded protein: CASSLGTGVWDEQYF. This rearrangement joins TRBV4-1 to TRBJ2-7; 10 positions agree with TRBD1. The ends lost 4 bases at V and 5 bases at J; junction bases unmatched: 8. CDR1 and CDR2 from the germline V gene are MGHRA and YSYEKL. This CDR3 comprises 15 residues.

CDR3 in DNA: TGTGCCAGCAGAGACAGGGGCGTACTTGGCTACACCTTC. Translation: CASRDRGVLGYTF. V gene TRBV7-6 combines with J gene TRBJ1-2, with 8 bases identical to TRBD1. The CDR3 consists of 13 residues. Germline loops: CDR1 SGHVS, CDR2 FNYEAQ. The J segment lost 7 bases and the V segment lost 6 bases, leaving 7 bases of the junction unmatched.

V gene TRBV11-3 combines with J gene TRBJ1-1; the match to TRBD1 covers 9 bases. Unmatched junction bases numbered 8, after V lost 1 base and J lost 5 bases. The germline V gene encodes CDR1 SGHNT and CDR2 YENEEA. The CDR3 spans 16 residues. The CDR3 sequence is CASSLAPGQGWTEAFF. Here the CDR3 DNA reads TGTGCCAGCAGCTTAGCCCCGGGACAGGGATGGACTGAAGCTTTCTTT.

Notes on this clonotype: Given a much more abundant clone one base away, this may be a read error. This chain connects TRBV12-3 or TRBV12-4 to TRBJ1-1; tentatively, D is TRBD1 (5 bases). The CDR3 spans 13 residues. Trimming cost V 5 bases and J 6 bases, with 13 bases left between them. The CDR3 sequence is CASSPRGGAEAFF. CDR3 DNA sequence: TGTGCCAGCAGTCCCCGCGGGGGGGCTGAAGCTTTCTTT.

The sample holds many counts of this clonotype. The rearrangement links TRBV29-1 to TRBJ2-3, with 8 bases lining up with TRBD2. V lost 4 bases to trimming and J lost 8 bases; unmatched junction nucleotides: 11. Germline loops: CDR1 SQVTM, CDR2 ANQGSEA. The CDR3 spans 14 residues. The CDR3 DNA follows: TGCAGCGTTGTGAGTAGCGGGGTGGCAGGTACGCAGTATTTT. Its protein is CSVVSSGVAGTQYF.

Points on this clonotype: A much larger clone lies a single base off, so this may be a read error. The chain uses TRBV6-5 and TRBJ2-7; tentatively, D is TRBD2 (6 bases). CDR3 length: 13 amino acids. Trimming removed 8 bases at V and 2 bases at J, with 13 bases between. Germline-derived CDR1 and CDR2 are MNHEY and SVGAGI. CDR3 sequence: CASAGLPAYEQYF. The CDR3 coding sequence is TGTGCCAGCGCGGGACTCCCAGCCTACGAGCAGTACTTC.

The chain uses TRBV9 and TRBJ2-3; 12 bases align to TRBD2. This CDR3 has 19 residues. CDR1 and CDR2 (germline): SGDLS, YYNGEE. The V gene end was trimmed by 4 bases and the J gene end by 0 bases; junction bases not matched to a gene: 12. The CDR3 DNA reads TGTGCCAGCAGCCCAACGACTAGCGGGAGTGGTACTAGCACAGATACGCAGTATTTT. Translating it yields CASSPTTSGSGTSTDTQYF. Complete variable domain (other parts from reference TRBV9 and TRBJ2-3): DSGVTQTPKHLITATGQRVTLRCSPRSGDLSVYWYQQSLDQGLQFLIQYYNGEERAKGNILERFSAQQFPDLHSELNLSSLELGDSALYFCASSPTTSGSGTSTDTQYFGPGTRLTVL.

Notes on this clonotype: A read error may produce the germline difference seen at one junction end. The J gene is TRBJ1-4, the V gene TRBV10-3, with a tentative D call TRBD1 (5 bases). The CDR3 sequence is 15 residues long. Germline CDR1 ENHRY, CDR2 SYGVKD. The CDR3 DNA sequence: TGTGCCAGCAGTGACTCGGGCAGGGCCAATGAAAAACTGTTTTTT. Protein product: CASSDSGRANEKLFF.

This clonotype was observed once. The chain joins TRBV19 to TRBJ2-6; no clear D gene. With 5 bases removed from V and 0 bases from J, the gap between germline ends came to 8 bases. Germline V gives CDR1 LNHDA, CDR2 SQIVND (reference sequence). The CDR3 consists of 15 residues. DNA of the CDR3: TGTGCCAGTAGTTCCTCGTTCTCTGGGGCCAACGTCCTGACTTTC. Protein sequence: CASSSSFSGANVLTF.

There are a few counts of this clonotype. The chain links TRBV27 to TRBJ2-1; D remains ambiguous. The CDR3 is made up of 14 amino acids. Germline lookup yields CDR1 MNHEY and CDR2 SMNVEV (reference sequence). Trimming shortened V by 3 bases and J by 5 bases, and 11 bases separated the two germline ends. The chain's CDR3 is CASSFHVLDNEQFF. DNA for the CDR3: TGTGCCAGCAGTTTTCACGTTTTGGACAATGAGCAGTTCTTC.

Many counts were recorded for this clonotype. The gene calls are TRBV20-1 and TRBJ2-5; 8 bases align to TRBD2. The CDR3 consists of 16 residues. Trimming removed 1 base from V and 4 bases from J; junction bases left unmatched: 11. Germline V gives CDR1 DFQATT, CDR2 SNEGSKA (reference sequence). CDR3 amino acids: CSARASEGSGIETQYF. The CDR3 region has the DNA TGCAGTGCTAGAGCCTCGGAGGGTAGCGGGATAGAGACCCAGTACTTC.

CDR3 amino acids: CASSVRRGQRGGVYNEQFF. The CDR3 DNA follows: TGTGCCAGCAGCGTCCGGAGGGGACAGCGGGGGGGTGTCTACAATGAGCAGTTCTTC. The chain is built from TRBV25-1 and TRBJ2-1; 10 positions agree with TRBD2. The CDR3 spans 19 residues. The junction had 17 bases not matched to a gene; V was cut back by 6 bases and J by 3 bases. Germline values: CDR1 MGHDK, CDR2 SYGVNS.

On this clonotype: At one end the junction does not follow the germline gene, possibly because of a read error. For the CDR3, the DNA is TGTGCCACCAGCAGGGCCAGGAGCTCCTACAACGAGCAGTTCTTC. This codes for CATSRARSSYNEQFF. The chain joins TRBV15 to TRBJ2-1; the D is unclear. Germline V gives CDR1 LNHNV, CDR2 YYDKDF (reference sequence). This CDR3 comprises 15 residues.

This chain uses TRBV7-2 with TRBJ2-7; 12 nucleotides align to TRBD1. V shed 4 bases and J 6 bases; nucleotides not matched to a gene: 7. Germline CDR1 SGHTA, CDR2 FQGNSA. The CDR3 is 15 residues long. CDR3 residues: CASSSRGQGAFEQYF. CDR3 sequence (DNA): TGTGCCAGCAGCTCGCGGGGACAGGGGGCATTCGAGCAGTACTTC.

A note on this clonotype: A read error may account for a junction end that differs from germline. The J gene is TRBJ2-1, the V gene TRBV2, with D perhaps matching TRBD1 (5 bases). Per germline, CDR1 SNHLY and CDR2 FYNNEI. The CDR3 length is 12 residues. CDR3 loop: CTSAFPQERELF. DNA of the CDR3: TGTACCAGCGCCTTTCCACAGGAGAGAGAGCTCTTC.

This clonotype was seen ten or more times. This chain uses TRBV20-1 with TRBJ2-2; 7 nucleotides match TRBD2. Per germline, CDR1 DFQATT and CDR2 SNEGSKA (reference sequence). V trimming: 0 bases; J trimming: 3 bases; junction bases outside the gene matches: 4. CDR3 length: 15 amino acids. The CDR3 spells CSARDLAGDTGELFF. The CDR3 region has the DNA TGCAGTGCTAGAGATCTGGCGGGAGACACCGGGGAGCTGTTTTTT.

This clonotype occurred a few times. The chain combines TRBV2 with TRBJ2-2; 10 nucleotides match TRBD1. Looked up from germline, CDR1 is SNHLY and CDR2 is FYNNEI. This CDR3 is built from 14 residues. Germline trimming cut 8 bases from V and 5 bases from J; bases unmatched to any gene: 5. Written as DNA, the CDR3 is TGTGCCAGCCGGGGGACAGGGGCGACCGGGGAGCTGTTTTTT. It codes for CASRGTGATGELFF.

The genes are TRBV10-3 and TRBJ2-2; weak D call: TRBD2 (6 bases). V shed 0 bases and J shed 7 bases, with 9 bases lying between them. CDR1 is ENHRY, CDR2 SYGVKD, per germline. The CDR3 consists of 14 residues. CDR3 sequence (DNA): TGTGCCATCAGTGAGTCGGGGGGAATCGGGGAGCTGTTTTTT. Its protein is CAISESGGIGELFF.

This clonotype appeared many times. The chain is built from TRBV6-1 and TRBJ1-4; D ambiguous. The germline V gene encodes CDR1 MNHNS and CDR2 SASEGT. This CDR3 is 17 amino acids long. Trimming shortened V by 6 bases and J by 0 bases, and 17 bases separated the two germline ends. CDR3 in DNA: TGTGCCAGCAGCGGGGAGCTGAGACGGGCAACTAATGAAAAACTGTTTTTT. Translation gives CASSGELRRATNEKLFF.

CDR3 residues: CATSSLGENTDTQYF. The CDR3 DNA reads TGTGCCACCAGCAGCTTGGGGGAAAACACAGATACGCAGTATTTT. The gene calls are TRBV15 and TRBJ2-3; D may match TRBD1 or TRBD2 (5 bases each). This CDR3 comprises 15 residues. Trimming shortened V by 3 bases and J by 2 bases, and 12 bases separated the two germline ends. Per the germline V gene, CDR1 is LNHNV and CDR2 is YYDKDF (reference sequence).

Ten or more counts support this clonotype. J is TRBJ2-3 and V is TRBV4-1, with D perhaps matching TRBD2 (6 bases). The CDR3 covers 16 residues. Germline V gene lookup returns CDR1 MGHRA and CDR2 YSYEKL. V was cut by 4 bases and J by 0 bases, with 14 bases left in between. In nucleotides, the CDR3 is TGCGCCAGCAGCCCCCGGGGAGGCTATAGCACAGATACGCAGTATTTT. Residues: CASSPRGGYSTDTQYF.

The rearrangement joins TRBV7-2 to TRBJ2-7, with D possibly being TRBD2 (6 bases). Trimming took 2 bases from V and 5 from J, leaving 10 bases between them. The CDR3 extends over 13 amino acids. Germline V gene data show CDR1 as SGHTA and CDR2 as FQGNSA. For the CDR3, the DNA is TGTGCCAGCAGCTTAAATCCGGGGGACGAGCAGTACTTC. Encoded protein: CASSLNPGDEQYF.

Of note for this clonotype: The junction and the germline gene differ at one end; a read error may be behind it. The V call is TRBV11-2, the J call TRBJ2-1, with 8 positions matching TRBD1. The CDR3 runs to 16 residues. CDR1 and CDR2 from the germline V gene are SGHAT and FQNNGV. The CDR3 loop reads CASSPNWDRRTNERFF. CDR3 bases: TGTGCCAGCAGCCCCAACTGGGACAGGCGGACTAATGAGCGGTTCTTC.

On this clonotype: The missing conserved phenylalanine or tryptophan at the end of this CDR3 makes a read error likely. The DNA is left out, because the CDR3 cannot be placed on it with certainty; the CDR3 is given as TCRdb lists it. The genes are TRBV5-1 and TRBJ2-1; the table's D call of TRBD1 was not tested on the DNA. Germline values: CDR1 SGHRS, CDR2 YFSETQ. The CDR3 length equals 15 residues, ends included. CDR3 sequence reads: CASSLDGARYNERFL.